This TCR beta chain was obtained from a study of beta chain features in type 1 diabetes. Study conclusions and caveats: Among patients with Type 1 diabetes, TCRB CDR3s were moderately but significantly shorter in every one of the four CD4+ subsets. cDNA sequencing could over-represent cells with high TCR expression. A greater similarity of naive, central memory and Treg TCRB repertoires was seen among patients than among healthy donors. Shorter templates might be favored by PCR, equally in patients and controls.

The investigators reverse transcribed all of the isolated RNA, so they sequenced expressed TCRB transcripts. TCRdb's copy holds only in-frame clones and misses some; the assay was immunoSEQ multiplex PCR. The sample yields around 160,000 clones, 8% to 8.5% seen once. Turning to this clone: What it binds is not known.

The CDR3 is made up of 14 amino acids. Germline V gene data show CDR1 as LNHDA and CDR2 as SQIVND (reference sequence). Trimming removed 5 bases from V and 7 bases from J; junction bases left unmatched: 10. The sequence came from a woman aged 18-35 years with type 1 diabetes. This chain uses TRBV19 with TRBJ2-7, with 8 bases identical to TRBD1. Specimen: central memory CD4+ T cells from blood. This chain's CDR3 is CASSADRGLGEQYF. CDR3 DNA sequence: TGTGCCAGTAGTGCCGACAGGGGCCTTGGGGAGCAGTACTTC.